The present entry profiles one T cell receptor beta chain with its context. This sample is part of a study of blood T cell repertoires in COVID-19. Whole-study context: Acute-phase and convalescent COVID-19 samples originated in the United States, Italy and Spain. PBMCs, B-cell-depleted T cells, or T cells provided the cDNA or gDNA that made up the material.

This table comes from immunoSEQ multiplex PCR, and its TCRdb copy is limited to in-frame clones, with some not included. Of about 200,000 clones in the sample, around 86% were seen once. Unmatched junction bases numbered 5, after V lost 6 bases and J lost 0 bases. This CDR3 contains 15 residues. The V gene's germline CDR1 is SNHLY and CDR2 FYNNEI. Followed longitudinally, the Seattle patients had been enrolled during active infection. Specimen: peripheral blood. The source of this sequence is a woman aged 45-65 years with COVID-19, enrolled during active disease. The chain employs TRBV2 and TRBJ2-1, with 7 bases fitting TRBD2. CDR3 in DNA: TGTGCCAGCAGACTAACTAGCGCCTCCTACAATGAGCAGTTCTTC. Its protein is CASRLTSASYNEQFF.